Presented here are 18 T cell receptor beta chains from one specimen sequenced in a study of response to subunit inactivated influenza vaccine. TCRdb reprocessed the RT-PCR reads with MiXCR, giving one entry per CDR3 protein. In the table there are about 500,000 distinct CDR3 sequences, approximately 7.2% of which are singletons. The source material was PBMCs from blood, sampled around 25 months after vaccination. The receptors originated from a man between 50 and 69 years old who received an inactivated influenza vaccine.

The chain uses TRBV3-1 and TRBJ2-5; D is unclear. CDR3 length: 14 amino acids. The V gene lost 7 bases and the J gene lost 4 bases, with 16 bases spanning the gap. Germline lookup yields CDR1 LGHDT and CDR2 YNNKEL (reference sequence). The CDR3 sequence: CASTPGSTLETQYF. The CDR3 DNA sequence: TGTGCCAGCACCCCCGGCAGCACTTTAGAGACCCAGTACTTC.

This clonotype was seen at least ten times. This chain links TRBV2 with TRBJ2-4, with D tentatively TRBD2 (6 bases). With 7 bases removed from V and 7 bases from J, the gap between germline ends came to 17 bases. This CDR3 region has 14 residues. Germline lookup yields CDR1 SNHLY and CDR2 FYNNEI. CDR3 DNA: TGTGCCAGCATGATCGACCTAGGAGGGAACATTCAGTACTTC. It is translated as CASMIDLGGNIQYF.

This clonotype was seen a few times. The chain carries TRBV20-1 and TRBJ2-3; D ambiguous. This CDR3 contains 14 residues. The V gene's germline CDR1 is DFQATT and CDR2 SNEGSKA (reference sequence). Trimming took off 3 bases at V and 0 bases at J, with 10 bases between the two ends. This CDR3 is CSASVPLSTDTQYF. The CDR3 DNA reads TGCAGTGCTAGTGTTCCACTTAGCACAGATACGCAGTATTTT.

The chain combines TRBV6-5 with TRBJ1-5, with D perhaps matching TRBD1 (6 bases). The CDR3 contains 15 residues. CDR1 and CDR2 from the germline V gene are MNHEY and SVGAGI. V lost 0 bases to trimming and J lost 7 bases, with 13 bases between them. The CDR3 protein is CASSYSAGAKQPQHF. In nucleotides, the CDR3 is TGTGCCAGCAGTTACTCGGCAGGGGCGAAACAGCCCCAGCATTTT.

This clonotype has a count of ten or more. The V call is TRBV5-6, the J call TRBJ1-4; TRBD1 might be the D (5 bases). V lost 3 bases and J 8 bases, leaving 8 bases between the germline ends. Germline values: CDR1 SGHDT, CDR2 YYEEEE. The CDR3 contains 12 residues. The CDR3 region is CASSSTGEKLFF. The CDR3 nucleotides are TGTGCCAGCAGCTCCACAGGAGAAAAACTGTTTTTT.

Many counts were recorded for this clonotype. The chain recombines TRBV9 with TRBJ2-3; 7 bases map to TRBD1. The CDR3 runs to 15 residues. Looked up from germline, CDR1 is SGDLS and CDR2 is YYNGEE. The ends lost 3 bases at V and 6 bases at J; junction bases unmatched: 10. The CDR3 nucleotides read TGTGCCAGCAGCGAGGGGACAGTATCCAGGGATACGCAGTATTTT. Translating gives CASSEGTVSRDTQYF. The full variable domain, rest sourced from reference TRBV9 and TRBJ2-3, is DSGVTQTPKHLITATGQRVTLRCSPRSGDLSVYWYQQSLDQGLQFLIQYYNGEERAKGNILERFSAQQFPDLHSELNLSSLELGDSALYFCASSEGTVSRDTQYFGPGTRLTVL.

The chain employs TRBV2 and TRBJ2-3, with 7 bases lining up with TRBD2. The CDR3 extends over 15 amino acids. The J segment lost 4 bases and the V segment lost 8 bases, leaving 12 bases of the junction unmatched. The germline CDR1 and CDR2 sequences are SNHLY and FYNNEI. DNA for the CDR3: TGTGCCAGCCCCCATCTAGCGGCGCTACCAGATACGCAGTATTTT. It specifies CASPHLAALPDTQYF. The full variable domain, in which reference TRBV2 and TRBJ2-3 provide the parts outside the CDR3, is EPEVTQTPSHQVTQMGQEVILRCVPISNHLYFYWYRQILGQKVEFLVSFYNNEISEKSEIFDDQFSVERPDGSNFTLKIRSTKLEDSAMYFCASPHLAALPDTQYFGPGTRLTVL.

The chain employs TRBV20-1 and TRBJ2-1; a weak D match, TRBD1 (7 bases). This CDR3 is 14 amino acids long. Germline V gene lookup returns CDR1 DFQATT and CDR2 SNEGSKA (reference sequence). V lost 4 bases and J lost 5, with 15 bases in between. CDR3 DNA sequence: TGCAGTGCTACTAGACAGGGAGGAAACAATGAGCAGTTCTTC. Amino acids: CSATRQGGNNEQFF.

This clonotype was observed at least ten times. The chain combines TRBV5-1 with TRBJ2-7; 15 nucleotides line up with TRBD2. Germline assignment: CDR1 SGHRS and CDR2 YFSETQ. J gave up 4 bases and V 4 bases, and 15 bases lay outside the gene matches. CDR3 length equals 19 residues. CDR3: CASSVGTTGTSGRSYEQYF. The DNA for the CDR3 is TGCGCCAGCAGCGTGGGGACAACCGGGACTAGCGGGAGGTCGTACGAGCAGTACTTC.

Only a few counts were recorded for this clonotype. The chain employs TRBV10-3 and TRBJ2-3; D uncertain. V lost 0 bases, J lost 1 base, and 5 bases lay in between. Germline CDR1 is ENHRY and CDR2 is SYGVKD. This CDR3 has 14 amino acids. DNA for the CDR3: TGTGCCATCAGTGAGTCTGGTCGCACAGATACGCAGTATTTT. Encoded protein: CAISESGRTDTQYF.

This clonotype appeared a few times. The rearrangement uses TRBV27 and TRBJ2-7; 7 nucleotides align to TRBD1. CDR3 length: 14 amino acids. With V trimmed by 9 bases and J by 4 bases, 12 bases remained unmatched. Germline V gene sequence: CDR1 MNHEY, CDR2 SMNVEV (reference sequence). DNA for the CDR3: TGTGCCAGTAAACGACAGGGAGATAGATACGAGCAGTACTTC. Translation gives CASKRQGDRYEQYF.

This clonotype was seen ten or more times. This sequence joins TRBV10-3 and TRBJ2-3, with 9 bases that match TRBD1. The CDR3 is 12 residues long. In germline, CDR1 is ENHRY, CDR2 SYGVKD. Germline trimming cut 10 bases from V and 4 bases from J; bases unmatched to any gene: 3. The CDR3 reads CATRQGADTQYF. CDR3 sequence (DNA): TGTGCCACACGACAGGGGGCAGATACGCAGTATTTT.

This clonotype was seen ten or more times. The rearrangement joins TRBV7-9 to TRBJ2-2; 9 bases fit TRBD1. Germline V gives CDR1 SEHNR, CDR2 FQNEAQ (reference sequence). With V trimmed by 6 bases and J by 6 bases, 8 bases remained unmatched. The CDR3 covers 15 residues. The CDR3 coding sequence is TGTGCCAGCAGACCGGGACAGGGTTATGCCGGGGAGCTGTTTTTT. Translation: CASRPGQGYAGELFF. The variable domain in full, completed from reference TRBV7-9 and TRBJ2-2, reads DTGVSQNPRHKITKRGQNVTFRCDPISEHNRLYWYRQTLGQGPEFLTYFQNEAQLEKSRLLSDRFSAERPKGSFSTLEIQRTEQGDSAMYLCASRPGQGYAGELFFGEGSRLTVL.

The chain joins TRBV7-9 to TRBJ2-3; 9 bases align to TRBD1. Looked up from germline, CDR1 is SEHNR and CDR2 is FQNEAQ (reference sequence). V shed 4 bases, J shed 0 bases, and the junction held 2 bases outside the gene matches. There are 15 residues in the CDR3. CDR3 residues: CASSSGTGSTDTQYF. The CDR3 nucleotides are TGTGCCAGCAGCTCTGGGACAGGGAGCACAGATACGCAGTATTTT.

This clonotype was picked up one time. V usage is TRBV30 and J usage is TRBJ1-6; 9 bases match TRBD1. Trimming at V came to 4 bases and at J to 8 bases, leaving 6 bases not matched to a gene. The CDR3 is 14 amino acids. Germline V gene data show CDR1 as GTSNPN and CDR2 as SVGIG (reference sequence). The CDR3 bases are TGTGCCTGGAATACGGGGACAGGGTATTCACCCCTCCACTTT. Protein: CAWNTGTGYSPLHF.

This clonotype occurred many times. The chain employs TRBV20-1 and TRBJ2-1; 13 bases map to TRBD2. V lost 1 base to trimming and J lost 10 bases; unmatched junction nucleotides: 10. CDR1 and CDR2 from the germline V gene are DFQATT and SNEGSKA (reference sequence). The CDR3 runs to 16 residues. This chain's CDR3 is CSARAFAGTSGVEQFF. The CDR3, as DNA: TGCAGTGCTAGAGCCTTCGCCGGGACTAGCGGGGTAGAGCAGTTCTTC.

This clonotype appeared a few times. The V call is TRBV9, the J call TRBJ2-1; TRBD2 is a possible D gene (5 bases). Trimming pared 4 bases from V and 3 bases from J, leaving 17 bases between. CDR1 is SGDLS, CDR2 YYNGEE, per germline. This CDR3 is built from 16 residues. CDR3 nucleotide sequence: TGTGCCAGCAGCCCCCGAGGGCTAGCCAACTACAATGAGCAGTTCTTC. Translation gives CASSPRGLANYNEQFF.

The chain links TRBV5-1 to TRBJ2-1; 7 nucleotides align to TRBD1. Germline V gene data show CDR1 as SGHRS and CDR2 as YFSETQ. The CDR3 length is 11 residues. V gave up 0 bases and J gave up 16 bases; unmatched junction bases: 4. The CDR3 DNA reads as TGCGCCAGCAGCTTGGGTGACAGGGCTTTCTTC. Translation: CASSLGDRAFF.